One sample yielded the 9 T cell receptor beta chains listed below, sequenced in a study of CD8 T cells in ankylosing spondylitis. Regarding the study as a whole: What appeared characteristic of ankylosing spondylitis blood was a TCR beta motif of eight highly homologous variants.

TCRdb analysed the 5' RACE reads with MiXCR anew, one entry per CDR3 protein. The sample contains about 750,000 distinct CDR3 sequences, 15% to 20% of which appear only once. These receptors lack a known antigen. Sequences were obtained from blood, either unsorted or a sorted T cell fraction (not recorded which). The origin of the receptors is a male donor with ankylosing spondylitis.

V gene TRBV6-1 combines with J gene TRBJ2-1; TRBD1 matches at 8 bases. This CDR3 spans 16 amino acids. J was trimmed by 8 bases and V by 0 bases; bases with no gene match: 9. CDR1 and CDR2 (germline): MNHNS, SASEGT. The CDR3 nucleotides read TGTGCCAGCAGTGAAGCTTGGGCAGGGGGCCTAGATGAGCAGTTCTTC. Translation: CASSEAWAGGLDEQFF.

This sequence joins TRBV12-3 or TRBV12-4 and TRBJ2-1; D is possibly TRBD2 (5 bases). The CDR3 runs 17 residues. CDR3 protein: CTISSSAVGASYNEQFF. The CDR3 DNA sequence: TGTACCATCAGTTCCAGCGCAGTGGGAGCTTCCTACAATGAGCAGTTCTTC.

This chain connects TRBV29-1 to TRBJ2-1, with a weak D call TRBD2 (5 bases). V lost 8 bases, J lost 0 bases, and 17 bases lay in between. The germline gives CDR1 SQVTM, CDR2 ANQGSEA. The CDR3 is 15 residues long. The DNA of the CDR3 is TGCAGCTCGGAAGAGGCGGGCCGCTCCTACAATGAGCAGTTCTTC. Translation: CSSEEAGRSYNEQFF.

In this sample, this clonotype turned up a few times. The J gene is TRBJ2-1, the V gene TRBV11-2; TRBD2 matches 15 bases. CDR3 length: 18 amino acids. Germline CDR1 SGHAT, CDR2 FQNNGV. The trim removed 4 bases at V and 6 bases at J, leaving 10 bases unmatched. The CDR3: CASSWGLAGGVGFNEQFF. The CDR3 nucleotides are TGTGCCAGCAGCTGGGGACTAGCGGGGGGCGTGGGCTTCAATGAGCAGTTCTTC.

The chain uses TRBV3-1 and TRBJ1-2, with 8 bases lining up with TRBD1. In germline, CDR1 is LGHDT, CDR2 YNNKEL (reference sequence). J gave up 4 bases and V 0 bases, and 7 bases lay outside the gene matches. This CDR3 has 16 residues. CDR3 DNA: TGTGCCAGCAGCCAAGATTGGGCAGGGGGCGTCTATGGCTACACCTTC. Protein sequence: CASSQDWAGGVYGYTF.

Notes on this clonotype: Sequence at one end of the junction differs from germline and may be a read error. The chain has TRBV7-9 and TRBJ1-1, with TRBD1 matching 10 bases. The CDR3 length is 17 residues. Germline V lookup: CDR1 SEHNR, CDR2 FQNEAQ (reference sequence). The CDR3 here is CASSLETGGYGNTEAFF. The DNA for the CDR3 is TGTGCCAGCAGTTTAGAGACAGGGGGCTATGGGAACACTGAAGCTTTCTTT.

This clonotype appeared a few times. The chain carries TRBV7-6 and TRBJ1-2; 7 bases line up with TRBD1. The J segment lost 4 bases and the V segment lost 5 bases, leaving 10 bases of the junction unmatched. The germline V gene has CDR1 SGHVS and CDR2 FNYEAQ. This CDR3 is built from 15 residues. This CDR3 is CASSPYGDSPYGYTF. CDR3 coding DNA: TGTGCCAGCAGCCCGTACGGGGACAGCCCCTATGGCTACACCTTC.

This clonotype has more than one count but fewer than ten. This chain connects TRBV5-1 to TRBJ2-1; no definite D call. The ends were cut back, 0 bases at V and 10 bases at J, with 5 bases in the middle. This CDR3 is 11 amino acids long. CDR1 and CDR2 from the germline V gene are SGHRS and YFSETQ. The CDR3 loop is CASSLEAEQFF. CDR3 nucleotides: TGCGCCAGCAGCTTGGAGGCAGAGCAGTTCTTC. The complete variable domain, with remaining parts taken from reference TRBV5-1 and TRBJ2-1, reads KAGVTQTPRYLIKTRGQQVTLSCSPISGHRSVSWYQQTPGQGLQFLFEYFSETQRNKGNFPGRFSGRQFSNSRSEMNVSTLELGDSALYLCASSLEAEQFFGPGTRLTVL.

The chain carries TRBV16 and TRBJ2-1; 9 nucleotides line up with TRBD2. The CDR3 length is 16 residues. The J segment lost 4 bases and the V segment lost 0 bases, leaving 4 bases of the junction unmatched. Germline CDR1 reads KGHSY; CDR2 reads FQNENV. The CDR3 sequence: CASSQSSGGRYNEQFF. CDR3 sequence (DNA): TGTGCCAGCAGCCAATCAAGCGGGGGGCGGTACAATGAGCAGTTCTTC.